This T cell receptor beta chain appears in the sequencing data of a study of vaccination and CD4 T cells after COVID-19. Study context: Cellular stimulation was performed using overlapping spike peptides derived from SARS-CoV-2, HCoV-NL63, HCoV-OC43 and HCoV-229E.

In regard to this clonotype: Its antigen is not identified.

This CDR3 has 14 residues. From germline, CDR1 is MDHEN and CDR2 SYDVKM. Losses at the gene ends were 6 bases for V and 11 bases for J; bases not matched to a gene: 13. Cultured CD4+ T cells had their DNA profiled by the Oncomine TCR Beta short-read assay. MiXCR, applied by TCRdb to the PCR reads, yields one record per CDR3 protein. Found here are approximately 13,000 distinct CDR3 sequences, less than 85% of them singletons; the top ten hold around 20%. Treatment in this sample: approximately nine-day PBMC culture with coronavirus spike peptide pools or control peptides (ViraFEST assay). At both days 3 and 7, half the medium was replaced with fresh IL-2 medium.

Input material: CD4+ T cells from blood, cultured in vitro. V and J are TRBV28 and TRBJ1-2; TRBD1 aligns across 9 bases. This TCR was sampled from a human donor who had recovered from COVID-19. CDR3 nucleotides: TGTGCCAGCAGCCAACAGGGGGCTCCCGTCTTGTACACCTTC. It yields the protein CASSQQGAPVLYTF.